The 19 T cell receptor beta chains reported below all come from one sample, sequenced in a study of human T cells and chemical hapten exposure. The time point is: patch test 3, about 24 weeks after DPC sensitization. Treatment noted: therapeutic diphenylcyclopropenone sensitization with weekly scalp DPC. TCRdb re-called the RACE reads with MiXCR, one entry per CDR3 protein. The sample has roughly 60,000 distinct CDR3 sequences; approximately 13% are singletons. The specimen was whole blood, collected in connection with sensitization to the hapten diphenylcyclopropenone (DPC). The receptors originated from a man aged 30 to 39 with alopecia areata. Some clones in this sample may be carry-over from other donors' samples.

This clonotype came up many times. CDR3 sequence: CASTALRGYQPQHF. CDR3 nucleotides: TGTGCCAGCACCGCCCTCCGGGGCTATCAGCCCCAGCATTTT. The chain couples TRBV6-2 or TRBV6-3 to TRBJ1-5; D is perhaps TRBD1 (5 bases). The germline V and J ends were trimmed by 7 bases and 5 bases, with 15 bases remaining between them. Germline V gene sequence: CDR1 MNHEY, CDR2 SVGEGT. The CDR3 length is 14 residues.

V and J are TRBV6-5 and TRBJ2-3; maybe TRBD2 (6 bases). In germline, CDR1 is MNHEY, CDR2 SVGAGI. With 2 bases removed from V and 0 bases from J, the gap between germline ends came to 12 bases. The CDR3 loop spans 16 amino acids. CDR3: CASSYAKGLSTDTQYF. The CDR3 DNA reads as TGTGCCAGCAGTTACGCGAAGGGACTTAGCACAGATACGCAGTATTTT.

This clonotype was counted ten times or more. This chain uses TRBV2 with TRBJ1-2, with a possible D match to TRBD1 (6 bases). CDR1 and CDR2 from the germline V gene are SNHLY and FYNNEI. The CDR3 is 17 residues long. Trimming removed 8 bases from V and 4 bases from J, with 26 bases in between. CDR3 residues: CASGGGTGIFGGYGYTF. CDR3 DNA: TGTGCCAGCGGGGGAGGCACAGGGATCTTTGGTGGCTATGGCTACACCTTC.

This rearrangement joins TRBV12-3 or TRBV12-4 to TRBJ1-1, with TRBD1 as a possible D gene (6 bases). The CDR3 consists of 15 residues. V lost 6 bases, J lost 8 bases, and 22 bases lay in between. The CDR3 DNA follows: TGTGCCAGCAGCCCCGGGGGTCCGGGGGCGGCGGAAGCTTTCTTT. This sequence encodes CASSPGGPGAAEAFF.

This clonotype has at least ten counts. The rearrangement links TRBV7-2 to TRBJ1-5; the D is unclear. Trimming stripped 1 base from V and 7 bases from J, with 14 bases between. This CDR3 is built from 15 residues. Per germline, CDR1 SGHTA and CDR2 FQGNSA. DNA for the CDR3: TGTGCCAGCAGCTTAGAGGACCGCCCGGGACAGCCCCAGCATTTT. This translates into CASSLEDRPGQPQHF.

The table lists this clonotype with a few counts. The V gene is TRBV12-5, the J gene TRBJ2-5; 7 bases line up with TRBD1. The CDR3 consists of 12 residues. Germline V lookup: CDR1 LGHNT, CDR2 FRNRAP. The ends lost 6 bases at V and 6 bases at J; junction bases unmatched: 4. DNA of the CDR3: TGTGCTAGTGGGAGGGGGCAGCAGACCCAGTACTTC. Translated, it gives CASGRGQQTQYF.

This clonotype was observed a few times. This chain joins TRBV3-1 and TRBJ1-6; the D is unclear. There are 13 residues in the CDR3. Germline V gene lookup returns CDR1 LGHDT and CDR2 YNNKEL (reference sequence). Trimming removed 5 bases at V and 8 bases at J, with 10 bases between. CDR3 in DNA: TGTGCCAGCAGCACATCCCTTCATTCACCCCTCCACTTT. This gives the protein CASSTSLHSPLHF.

The rearrangement uses TRBV28 and TRBJ1-1; no definite D call. Looked up from germline, CDR1 is MDHEN and CDR2 is SYDVKM. V was pared by 10 bases and J by 4 bases, with 13 bases between. CDR3 length: 12 amino acids. CDR3 protein: CATREARTEAFF. In DNA form, the CDR3 reads TGTGCCACGCGCGAGGCGCGCACTGAAGCTTTCTTT.

This clonotype came up a few times. This chain uses TRBV6-1 with TRBJ1-5, with 9 bases that match TRBD1. The CDR3 runs to 15 residues. Losses at the gene ends were 6 bases for V and 2 bases for J; bases not matched to a gene: 5. CDR1 is MNHNS, CDR2 SASEGT, per germline. The CDR3 loop is CASRGWTGGNQPQHF. The CDR3 bases are TGTGCCAGCAGGGGGTGGACAGGGGGCAATCAGCCCCAGCATTTT.

The chain has TRBV7-3 and TRBJ2-1; 7 bases are a match to TRBD1. J lost 5 bases, V lost 4 bases, and 5 bases had no gene match. The CDR3 loop spans 14 amino acids. Germline CDR1 is SGHTA and CDR2 is FQGTGA. The CDR3 bases are TGTGCCAGCAGCTCCTCAGGGGGACACAATGAGCAGTTCTTC. It is translated as CASSSSGGHNEQFF.

In this sample, this clonotype turned up many times. V usage is TRBV3-1 and J usage is TRBJ2-7; D possibly corresponds to TRBD1 (6 bases). CDR1 and CDR2 (germline): LGHDT, YNNKEL (reference sequence). The CDR3 is made up of 15 amino acids. Trimming removed 4 bases from V and 1 base from J, with 14 bases in between. CDR3: CASSRLPGESYEQYF. In nucleotides, the CDR3 is TGTGCCAGCAGCCGTCTACCAGGGGAATCCTACGAGCAGTACTTC.

The sample holds a few counts of this clonotype. J is TRBJ2-5 and V is TRBV5-1, with TRBD2 matching 9 bases. Trimming at V came to 1 base and at J to 5 bases, leaving 9 bases not matched to a gene. This CDR3 contains 16 residues. Germline V gives CDR1 SGHRS, CDR2 YFSETQ. DNA for the CDR3: TGCGCCAGCAGCTTGCCAAGCGGGGGGCCAGGGGAGACCCAGTACTTC. Translation gives CASSLPSGGPGETQYF. The full variable domain, completed using reference TRBV5-1 and TRBJ2-5, is KAGVTQTPRYLIKTRGQQVTLSCSPISGHRSVSWYQQTPGQGLQFLFEYFSETQRNKGNFPGRFSGRQFSNSRSEMNVSTLELGDSALYLCASSLPSGGPGETQYFGPGTRLLVL.

This clonotype was counted a few times. The CDR3 nucleotides read TGTGCCAGGGTTGCTATCAGGGGCAACTATGGCTACACCTTC. Its protein product is CARVAIRGNYGYTF. The chain employs TRBV6-5 and TRBJ1-2; maybe TRBD1 (6 bases). This CDR3 is 14 amino acids long. Germline V lookup: CDR1 MNHEY, CDR2 SVGAGI. With 9 bases removed from V and 2 bases from J, the gap between germline ends came to 16 bases.

Points on this clonotype: A much larger clone differs by one base, so this may be a read error. The chain employs TRBV7-9 and TRBJ2-3; no definite D call. Trimming took 5 bases from V and 0 from J, leaving 9 bases between them. The germline gives CDR1 SEHNR, CDR2 FQNEAQ (reference sequence). The CDR3 loop spans 14 amino acids. CDR3 sequence reads: CASSHHLSTDTQYF. CDR3 in DNA: TGTGCCAGCAGCCACCATCTAAGCACAGATACGCAGTATTTT.

CDR3 in DNA: TGTGCCAGCAGCGTAGGTGGGTTTACTGAAGCTTTCTTT. Amino acid sequence: CASSVGGFTEAFF. The chain couples TRBV9 to TRBJ1-1; no firm D call. The CDR3 sequence is 13 residues long. The V end lost 0 bases, the J end lost 5 bases, and 8 bases lay between the germline ends. Germline V gene lookup returns CDR1 SGDLS and CDR2 YYNGEE.

Here the CDR3 reads CASSQVSGPGWQYF. DNA for the CDR3: TGTGCCAGCAGCCAAGTTAGCGGGCCCGGTTGGCAGTACTTC. This chain joins TRBV14 and TRBJ2-7; TRBD2 agrees at 7 bases. CDR1 is SGHDN, CDR2 FVKESK, per germline. The CDR3 covers 14 residues. V dropped 1 base and J dropped 9; count of bases not matched to a gene: 9.

This clonotype has a count of ten or more. The chain has TRBV28 and TRBJ1-1; D is undetermined. Trimming shortened V by 2 bases and J by 5 bases, and 12 bases separated the two germline ends. The CDR3 covers 14 residues. CDR1 and CDR2 (germline): MDHEN, SYDVKM. In nucleotides, the CDR3 is TGTGCCAGCAGTTTAGCAGGAGGTCGGACTGAAGCTTTCTTT. This codes for CASSLAGGRTEAFF.

Details on this clonotype: Germline is not matched at one junction end, which may reflect a read error. The CDR3 loop reads CASSLLPGVAGNERFF. CDR3 in DNA: TGTGCCAGCAGCTTACTCCCTGGGGTGGCCGGCAATGAGCGGTTCTTC. This sequence joins TRBV7-9 and TRBJ2-1; D gene uncertain. The V gene's germline CDR1 is SEHNR and CDR2 FQNEAQ (reference sequence). The CDR3 runs to 16 residues.

This clonotype was picked up many times. The CDR3 DNA is TGTGCCAGCAGCCCACACTGGGGGGGCGGCGACTCCTACAATGAGCAGTTCTTC. Translated: CASSPHWGGGDSYNEQFF. J is TRBJ2-1 and V is TRBV7-9, with D possibly matching TRBD2 (7 bases). The CDR3 spans 18 residues. Trimming took 5 bases from V and 0 from J, leaving 20 bases between them. CDR1 is SEHNR and CDR2 is FQNEAQ in the germline V gene (reference sequence).